The 7 T cell receptor beta chains below come from one sample, sequenced in a study of cytotoxic CD8 clonotypes in ibrutinib-treated CLL. TCRdb's table, derived via immunoSEQ multiplex PCR, lists solely in-frame clones and lacks some. This table holds 250,000 to 350,000 clones, 60% to 80% found once. The source was PBMCs, collected at disease progression, from a patient treated with ibrutinib. The receptor set was obtained from a human donor with chronic lymphocytic leukemia.

The chain combines TRBV11-3 with TRBJ2-1; 10 bases fit TRBD1. The length of the CDR3 is 16 residues. The ends lost 0 bases at V and 9 bases at J; junction bases unmatched: 8. Germline V CDR1 and CDR2: SGHNT, YENEEA. CDR3 in DNA: TGTGCCAGCAGCTTAGATTTGGGGACAGGGGACGGTGAGCAGTTCTTC. Amino acids: CASSLDLGTGDGEQFF.

CDR3 bases: TGCAGCGTTGAAGCTCGTCCTAAGGGAGATGGGGAGACCCAGTACTTC. This translates into CSVEARPKGDGETQYF. The chain is built from TRBV29-1 and TRBJ2-5; TRBD2 might be the D (5 bases). Germline V lookup: CDR1 SQVTM, CDR2 ANQGSEA. The CDR3 loop spans 16 amino acids. V lost 1 base and J 5 bases, leaving 20 bases between the germline ends.

The chain combines TRBV19 with TRBJ2-2, with D unclear. The CDR3 is 12 residues long. V gave up 5 bases and J gave up 4 bases, with 5 bases separating them. From germline, CDR1 is LNHDA and CDR2 SQIVND (reference sequence). CDR3 DNA sequence: TGTGCCAGTAGTGCCTTCACCGGGGAGCTGTTTTTT. Residues: CASSAFTGELFF.

The rearrangement uses TRBV4-1 and TRBJ1-2; the D gene is possibly TRBD1 (5 bases). V was trimmed by 0 bases and J by 5 bases, leaving 22 bases between them. This CDR3 has 18 residues. CDR1 and CDR2 from the germline V gene are MGHRA and YSYEKL. CDR3 loop: CASSQDRGRVQDWYGYTF. The CDR3 DNA sequence: TGCGCCAGCAGCCAAGATAGGGGACGGGTACAGGACTGGTATGGCTACACCTTC.

J is TRBJ2-1 and V is TRBV28, with 11 nucleotides matching TRBD2. Germline V gene sequence: CDR1 MDHEN, CDR2 SYDVKM. Trimming at V came to 3 bases and at J to 3 bases, leaving 1 base not matched to a gene. This CDR3 spans 15 amino acids. This CDR3 reads CASSFSGRGYNEQFF. For the CDR3, the DNA is TGTGCCAGCAGTTTTAGCGGGAGGGGCTACAATGAGCAGTTCTTC.

The chain links TRBV5-4 to TRBJ2-5; no clear D. The germline V gene encodes CDR1 SGHNT and CDR2 YYREEE (reference sequence). The length of the CDR3 is 13 residues. The germline V and J ends were trimmed by 4 bases and 5 bases, with 12 bases remaining between them. The DNA for the CDR3 is TGTGCCAGCAGCCGCACCAGCTGGGAGACCCAGTACTTC. Amino acids: CASSRTSWETQYF. The full variable domain, rest sourced from reference TRBV5-4 and TRBJ2-5, is ETGVTQSPTHLIKTRGQQVTLRCSSQSGHNTVSWYQQALGQGPQFIFQYYREEENGRGNFPPRFSGLQFPNYSSELNVNALELDDSALYLCASSRTSWETQYFGPGTRLLVL.

J is TRBJ2-5 and V is TRBV14; D is perhaps TRBD2 (6 bases). The germline V gene encodes CDR1 SGHDN and CDR2 FVKESK. The CDR3 is 14 amino acids. With 1 base removed from V and 5 bases from J, the gap between germline ends came to 11 bases. The CDR3 here is CASSQGLVLETQYF. The CDR3 nucleotides are TGTGCCAGCAGCCAAGGACTAGTCCTGGAGACCCAGTACTTC.